These T cell receptor beta chains were read from a single sample in a study of T cell repertoires in ileal Crohn's disease. Generated by immunoSEQ multiplex PCR, the TCRdb table keeps only in-frame clones and is missing some. The sample has 13,000 or so clones; around 70% are singletons. The sample comprised ileal tissue. Receptor source: an adult with Crohn's disease. Both conserved end residues are part of each CDR3. D genes are given only for firm matches. Size values are once, few and many counts, or a class for expanded clones, and some rows have none.

D: .
J: TRBJ2-6
size: .
V: TRBV27
DNA: TGTGCCAGCAGTCGCGTTAGGCTACAAAGTCGGGCCAACGTCCTGACTTTC
CDR3: CASSRVRLQSRANVLTF

D: .
J: TRBJ2-7
size: .
V: TRBV7-6
DNA: TGTGCCAGCAGCTTAAACGGGCGGGACTCATTAGCCTACGAGCAGTACTTC
CDR3: CASSLNGRDSLAYEQYF

D: .
J: TRBJ1-5
size: .
V: TRBV10-1
DNA: TGCGCCAGCACCGAGAAGGAGAAGCCCCAGCATTTT
CDR3: CASTEKEKPQHF

D: .
J: TRBJ2-1
size: .
V: TRBV6-4
DNA: TGTGCCAGCAGTGTTTGGGGGGGCCGCGCTTTTGAGCAGTTCTTC
CDR3: CASSVWGGRAFEQFF

D: .
J: TRBJ2-3
size: .
V: TRBV7-2
DNA: TGTGCCAGCAGCCAACGATTGGGGGTTTCTAGCACAGATACGCAGTATTTT
CDR3: CASSQRLGVSSTDTQYF

D: .
J: TRBJ1-3
size: .
V: TRBV6-5
DNA: TGTGCCAGCAGTTACGCGAGCTCTGGAAACACCATATATTTT
CDR3: CASSYASSGNTIYF

D: .
J: TRBJ2-3
size: .
V: TRBV7-5
DNA: TGTGCCAGAAGCAGGCAGGACCACCGAGATACGCAGTATTTT
CDR3: CARSRQDHRDTQYF

D: TRBD1
J: TRBJ2-1
size: .
V: TRBV5-1
DNA: TGCGCCAGCAGTCCAGGGGGCTCCTACAATGAGCAGTTCTTC
CDR3: CASSPGGSYNEQFF

D: TRBD2
J: TRBJ2-2
size: medium-sized
V: TRBV13
DNA: TGTGCCAGCAGTCCAGCTAGCGGGGGAGTCGGGGAGCTGTTTTTT
CDR3: CASSPASGGVGELFF

D: .
J: TRBJ2-1
size: few
V: TRBV7-9
DNA: TGTGCCAGCAGCCAAGAGGGACGAGTCGTAGATGAGCAGTTCTTC
CDR3: CASSQEGRVVDEQFF

D: TRBD2
J: TRBJ2-1
size: .
V: TRBV6-6
DNA: TGTGCCAGCAGTTATGCACAAGCGGGGGGGACTGAGCAGTTCTTC
CDR3: CASSYAQAGGTEQFF

D: .
J: TRBJ1-4
size: few
V: TRBV10-1
DNA: TGCGCCAGCAGTGCAGGAGTAGTGATTGAAAAACTGTTTTTT
CDR3: CASSAGVVIEKLFF

D: .
J: TRBJ2-1
size: .
V: TRBV5-1
DNA: TGCGCCAGCAGCTTGGCGCCTATCGGCCTGGGTGAGCAGTTCTTC
CDR3: CASSLAPIGLGEQFF

D: .
J: TRBJ2-3
size: .
V: TRBV11-2
DNA: TGTGCCAGCAGCTTACTTGCAGGCACAGATACGCAGTATTTT
CDR3: CASSLLAGTDTQYF

D: TRBD1
J: TRBJ1-6
size: medium-sized
V: TRBV7-9
DNA: TGTGCCAGCAGCTTAGGCGGATTAGGGACAGAGAATTCACCCCTCCACTTT
CDR3: CASSLGGLGTENSPLHF

D: TRBD2
J: TRBJ2-1
size: once
V: TRBV7-3
DNA: TGTGCCAGCAGCTTGGGACTAGCGGGGCGGAATGAGCAGTTCTTC
CDR3: CASSLGLAGRNEQFF

D: TRBD1
J: TRBJ1-6
size: .
V: TRBV11-2
DNA: TGTGCCAGCAGCCGACGGGGACAGAATTCACCCCTCCACTTT
CDR3: CASSRRGQNSPLHF

D: .
J: TRBJ1-3
size: .
V: TRBV28
DNA: TGTGCCAGCAGTACCCCTACAGGGTCTGGAAACACCATATATTTT
CDR3: CASSTPTGSGNTIYF

D: TRBD2
J: TRBJ2-7
size: medium-sized
V: TRBV7-2
DNA: TGTGCCAGCAGCACACTAGCGGGGGAGCAGTACTTC
CDR3: CASSTLAGEQYF

D: .
J: TRBJ2-4
size: .
V: TRBV7-5
DNA: TGTGTCAGATTTCCACCTAAATACGGATCCCCTCCAAACATTCAGTACTTC
CDR3: CVRFPPKYGSPPNIQYF

D: TRBD2
J: TRBJ2-1
size: .
V: TRBV19
DNA: TGTGCCAGTAGTGGCGGGACTAGCGGGGGCAATGAGCAGTTCTTC
CDR3: CASSGGTSGGNEQFF

D: .
J: TRBJ2-7
size: medium-sized
V: TRBV27
DNA: TGTGCCAGCAGAGCGGGACAGACATTCTACGAGCAGTACTTC
CDR3: CASRAGQTFYEQYF

D: .
J: TRBJ2-7
size: .
V: TRBV25-1
DNA: TGTGCCAGCAGTGAATATAATACTGGAACCCACGAGCAGTACTTC
CDR3: CASSEYNTGTHEQYF

D: TRBD2
J: TRBJ2-7
size: once
V: TRBV7-2
DNA: TGTGCCAGCAGCTTAGGACTAGCCCTCACTTTGCAGTACTTC
CDR3: CASSLGLALTLQYF

D: TRBD1
J: TRBJ2-7
size: .
V: TRBV5-4
DNA: TGTGCCAGCAGCCAGGGACAGCTCAAAACCTACGAGCAGTACTTC
CDR3: CASSQGQLKTYEQYF

D: .
J: TRBJ2-3
size: few
V: TRBV7-9
DNA: TGTGCCAGCAGTCGTCTGGAGGACACAGATACGCAGTATTTT
CDR3: CASSRLEDTDTQYF

D: .
J: TRBJ1-6
size: .
V: TRBV21-1
DNA: TGTGCCAGCAGCAAGGACAGGGGAGGGTATAATTCACCCCTCCACTTT
CDR3: CASSKDRGGYNSPLHF

D: .
J: TRBJ1-2
size: few
V: TRBV5-8
DNA: TGTGCCAGCAGCCCGTCGAGCTCTGCCATCTATGGCTACACCTTC
CDR3: CASSPSSSAIYGYTF

D: TRBD2
J: TRBJ2-3
size: .
V: TRBV4-1
DNA: TGCGCCAGCAGCCAAGCCACTAGCGGGGGCACAGATACGCAGTATTTT
CDR3: CASSQATSGGTDTQYF

D: .
J: TRBJ2-7
size: .
V: TRBV5-6
DNA: TGTGCCAGCAGCTTGAGGTCAGGCGGTTACGAGCAGTACTTC
CDR3: CASSLRSGGYEQYF

D: TRBD1
J: TRBJ2-7
size: .
V: TRBV13
DNA: TGTGCCAGCAGCACCGCCGGGACAGGTCTAGGTGAGCAGTACTTC
CDR3: CASSTAGTGLGEQYF

D: .
J: TRBJ1-2
size: .
V: TRBV30
DNA: TGTGCCGGGAGGAGCGCGAACTATGGCTACACCTTC
CDR3: CAGRSANYGYTF

D: .
J: TRBJ1-1
size: medium-sized
V: TRBV11-3
DNA: TGTGCCAGCAGCTTAGCTCCGGGCGCGGGGGACACTGAAGCTTTCTTT
CDR3: CASSLAPGAGDTEAFF

D: TRBD1
J: TRBJ2-2
size: few
V: TRBV7-9
DNA: TGTGCCAGCAGCAAGCCGGGACAGGGCCCCGGGGAGCTGTTTTTT
CDR3: CASSKPGQGPGELFF

D: TRBD1
J: TRBJ1-2
size: .
V: TRBV7-7
DNA: TGTGCTAGCAGTCAATCCTTGGACAGGGGCTATGGCTACACCTTC
CDR3: CASSQSLDRGYGYTF

D: TRBD1
J: TRBJ2-7
size: .
V: TRBV27
DNA: TGTGCCAGCAGTTTGTTGGGGACAGGGGACGCCGAGCAGTACTTC
CDR3: CASSLLGTGDAEQYF